These 27 T cell receptor beta chains originate from one sample sequenced in a study of cytomegalovirus exposure and HLA in healthy donors. The table came from immunoSEQ multiplex PCR; TCRdb's copy has only in-frame clones and leaves some out. The sample holds some 130,000 clones, nearly 90% seen once. The sample comprised PBMCs. The receptor set was obtained from a woman between 18 and 29 years old in good health and CMV-seronegative.

The genes are TRBV7-6 and TRBJ2-2, with 10 bases identical to TRBD1. V gave up 5 bases and J gave up 2 bases; unmatched junction bases: 5. Per the germline V gene, CDR1 is SGHVS and CDR2 is FNYEAQ. The CDR3 length is 16 residues. CDR3 nucleotide sequence: TGTGCCAGCAGCCTGACAGGGGGCGCAAACACCGGGGAGCTGTTTTTT. This sequence encodes CASSLTGGANTGELFF.

V and J are TRBV5-1 and TRBJ1-6; D may be TRBD1 (5 bases). V lost 4 bases and J lost 5, with 19 bases in between. Germline V gives CDR1 SGHRS, CDR2 YFSETQ. This CDR3 has 17 amino acids. CDR3 amino acids: CASSAGPAPRNNSPLHF. The CDR3 DNA reads as TGCGCCAGCAGCGCGGGACCCGCACCGCGTAATAATTCACCCCTCCACTTT.

This chain joins TRBV9 and TRBJ2-6; D unclear. CDR1 is SGDLS, CDR2 YYNGEE, per germline. The CDR3 totals 15 residues. V lost 1 base, J lost 0 bases, and 5 bases lay in between. The CDR3 reads CASSVSVSGANVLTF. In DNA, the CDR3 is TGTGCCAGCAGCGTAAGCGTCTCTGGGGCCAACGTCCTGACTTTC.

This chain connects TRBV5-1 to TRBJ1-2; D gene unclear. CDR1 and CDR2 (germline): SGHRS, YFSETQ. The CDR3 sequence is 12 residues long. Between the trimmed V and J ends, which lost 4 bases and 5 bases, there was a span of 9 bases. DNA of the CDR3: TGCGCCAGCAGCCCTCAGAATTATGGCTACACCTTC. It is translated as CASSPQNYGYTF.

The chain links TRBV11-2 to TRBJ2-3; 8 bases match TRBD1. Germline V gene sequence: CDR1 SGHAT, CDR2 FQNNGV. Losses at the gene ends were 5 bases for V and 8 bases for J; bases not matched to a gene: 9. The length of the CDR3 is 14 residues. The DNA of the CDR3 is TGTGCCAGCAGCCCTAGCCGAGGACAGGGTACGCAGTATTTT. Encoded protein: CASSPSRGQGTQYF.

The genes are TRBV7-3 and TRBJ2-1, with TRBD2 matching 7 bases. Losses at the gene ends were 2 bases for V and 3 bases for J; bases not matched to a gene: 4. Looked up from germline, CDR1 is SGHTA and CDR2 is FQGTGA. The CDR3 length is 15 residues. The CDR3 nucleotides read TGTGCCAGCAGCTTAGGGCGGGGGTTCTACAATGAGCAGTTCTTC. The encoded protein is CASSLGRGFYNEQFF.

The chain couples TRBV5-1 to TRBJ2-3; 9 positions agree with TRBD2. V was pared by 0 bases and J by 3 bases, with 5 bases of the junction left unmatched. The CDR3 is 16 amino acids. CDR1 and CDR2 (germline): SGHRS, YFSETQ. Here the CDR3 reads CASSLVLAGSTDTQYF. CDR3 DNA sequence: TGCGCCAGCAGCTTGGTCCTAGCGGGGAGTACAGATACGCAGTATTTT.

This clone was picked up a small number of times. The chain couples TRBV18 to TRBJ1-2, with 9 bases fitting TRBD1. The CDR3 loop spans 12 amino acids. V was pared by 7 bases and J by 8 bases, with 5 bases of the junction left unmatched. The germline gives CDR1 KGHSH, CDR2 LQKENI. The CDR3 sequence: CASFRTGDGYTF. For the CDR3, the DNA is TGTGCCAGCTTTCGGACAGGGGACGGCTACACCTTC.

This rearrangement joins TRBV5-1 to TRBJ2-7, with 11 bases that match TRBD2. The CDR3 is 13 residues long. Trimming at V came to 1 base and at J to 7 bases, leaving 1 base not matched to a gene. Germline V gene lookup returns CDR1 SGHRS and CDR2 YFSETQ. The CDR3 sequence is CASSLLAGGEQYF. The CDR3 region has the DNA TGCGCCAGCAGCTTGCTAGCGGGGGGAGAGCAGTACTTC.

This clone was observed a single time. This chain links TRBV4-2 with TRBJ1-1, with 7 bases matching TRBD1. V was pared by 4 bases and J by 1 base, with 6 bases of the junction left unmatched. The CDR3 has 15 amino acids. Germline CDR1 LGHNA, CDR2 YNFKEQ. CDR3 coding DNA: TGTGCCAGCAGCCCGCGACAGGGTGAGAACACTGAAGCTTTCTTT. Residues: CASSPRQGENTEAFF.

This rearrangement joins TRBV19 to TRBJ2-1; D is uncertain. Per the germline V gene, CDR1 is LNHDA and CDR2 is SQIVND (reference sequence). The CDR3 extends over 16 amino acids. V lost 5 bases and J 0 bases, leaving 14 bases between the germline ends. The DNA of the CDR3 is TGTGCCAGTAGTGCCCCCATCATCAGCTCCTACAATGAGCAGTTCTTC. Translating gives CASSAPIISSYNEQFF.

CDR3 in amino acids: CASSQDKILRGTEAFF. As DNA, the CDR3 is TGCGCCAGCAGCCAAGATAAAATTTTACGGGGGACTGAAGCTTTCTTT. This rearrangement joins TRBV4-1 to TRBJ1-1; a weak D match, TRBD1 (5 bases). Trimming removed 0 bases at V and 5 bases at J, with 16 bases between. The CDR3 runs to 16 residues. CDR1 and CDR2 from the germline V gene are MGHRA and YSYEKL.

The gene calls are TRBV7-2 and TRBJ1-1; D not resolved. Germline values: CDR1 SGHTA, CDR2 FQGNSA. Trimming removed 5 bases from V and 6 bases from J, with 10 bases in between. The CDR3 runs 12 residues. This chain's CDR3 is CASSPSSAEAFF. CDR3 DNA: TGTGCCAGCAGCCCGAGTAGCGCTGAAGCTTTCTTT.

The genes are TRBV7-9 and TRBJ2-2; D perhaps matches TRBD1 (7 bases). The length of the CDR3 is 16 residues. V lost 7 bases and J lost 3, with 18 bases in between. Per the germline V gene, CDR1 is SEHNR and CDR2 is FQNEAQ (reference sequence). CDR3 in DNA: TGTGCCAGCATCGACCCCACAGGGGAGGACACCGGGGAGCTGTTTTTT. It translates to CASIDPTGEDTGELFF.

The chain joins TRBV27 to TRBJ1-4, with D tentatively TRBD1 (6 bases). V gave up 5 bases and J gave up 10 bases, with 17 bases separating them. This CDR3 comprises 14 residues. CDR1 MNHEY and CDR2 SMNVEV come from the germline V gene (reference sequence). CDR3 sequence: CASSQTGRGGKLFF. The CDR3 DNA reads as TGTGCCAGCAGTCAAACAGGGAGGGGAGGAAAACTGTTTTTT.

The rearrangement uses TRBV6-6 and TRBJ1-4; D possibly corresponds to TRBD1 (5 bases). Germline CDR1 reads MNHNY; CDR2 reads SVGAGI (reference sequence). CDR3 length: 16 amino acids. Deletions cut 2 bases from V and 0 bases from J, with 10 bases between. The CDR3 nucleotides read TGTGCCAGCAGTTACACCGGGGGTGCAACTAATGAAAAACTGTTTTTT. Translating it yields CASSYTGGATNEKLFF.

CDR3 residues: CASSLGQGGNNSPLHF. CDR3 bases: TGCGCCAGCAGCTTGGGACAGGGTGGGAATAATTCACCCCTCCACTTT. This chain uses TRBV5-1 with TRBJ1-6, with TRBD1 matching 7 bases. Germline values: CDR1 SGHRS, CDR2 YFSETQ. J gave up 5 bases and V 0 bases, and 5 bases lay outside the gene matches. The CDR3 length is 16 residues.

V is TRBV11-2 and J is TRBJ1-6; 10 bases fit TRBD1. CDR1 and CDR2 from the germline V gene are SGHAT and FQNNGV. This CDR3 is 15 amino acids long. The ends lost 4 bases at V and 10 bases at J; junction bases unmatched: 7. CDR3 in amino acids: CASSSRDRGFSPLHF. CDR3 sequence (DNA): TGTGCCAGCAGCTCCCGGGACAGGGGTTTCTCACCCCTCCACTTT.

This chain connects TRBV14 to TRBJ2-1, with 8 nucleotides matching TRBD2. The CDR3 has 15 residues. Germline-derived CDR1 and CDR2 are SGHDN and FVKESK. V dropped 6 bases and J dropped 4; count of bases not matched to a gene: 8. In DNA, the CDR3 is TGTGCCAGCAGGCTTCCGGGGGGGGCTTACAATGAGCAGTTCTTC. Protein product: CASRLPGGAYNEQFF.

V is TRBV19 and J is TRBJ1-6; 10 bases align to TRBD1. Losses at the gene ends were 6 bases for V and 7 bases for J; bases not matched to a gene: 12. CDR1 is LNHDA, CDR2 SQIVND, per germline (reference sequence). There are 17 residues in the CDR3. The CDR3 DNA reads TGTGCCAGTAGACATCTAGGGGGACAGGGGCCGAATTCACCCCTCCACTTT. It yields the protein CASRHLGGQGPNSPLHF.

The CDR3 sequence is CASSQRRTFEAFF. CDR3 nucleotides: TGCGCCAGCAGCCAGAGAAGGACTTTCGAAGCTTTCTTT. The V call is TRBV4-1, the J call TRBJ1-1, with D unclear. Germline CDR1 and CDR2: MGHRA and YSYEKL. The CDR3 runs to 13 residues. V was shortened by 3 bases and J by 8 bases, with 13 bases between the two germline ends.

This clone was found once. The CDR3 loop reads CASSLGGSGGSYEQYF. In nucleotides, the CDR3 is TGTGCCAGCAGTTTGGGGGGGAGCGGGGGCTCCTACGAGCAGTACTTC. V and J are TRBV27 and TRBJ2-7, with TRBD2 matching over 8 bases. The CDR3 covers 16 residues. Germline lookup yields CDR1 MNHEY and CDR2 SMNVEV (reference sequence). With 3 bases clipped from V and 0 bases from J, the junction kept 7 bases outside the gene matches.

The V call is TRBV11-3, the J call TRBJ2-7; D gene ambiguous. The V gene lost 1 base and the J gene lost 0 bases, with 7 bases spanning the gap. This CDR3 contains 14 residues. Germline CDR1 and CDR2: SGHNT and YENEEA. The CDR3 is CASSLGGSSYEQYF. For the CDR3, the DNA is TGTGCCAGCAGCTTAGGAGGCAGCTCCTACGAGCAGTACTTC.

V and J are TRBV18 and TRBJ2-7, with 11 nucleotides matching TRBD2. The germline V gene has CDR1 KGHSH and CDR2 LQKENI. Trimming took 6 bases from V and 3 from J; bases not matched to a gene: 4. The CDR3 length is 14 residues. The CDR3 DNA is TGTGCCAGCTCGCCGGGACTAGCGGACTACGAGCAGTACTTC. Translating it yields CASSPGLADYEQYF.

The gene calls are TRBV19 and TRBJ2-7; 10 bases fit TRBD1. The V gene end was trimmed by 4 bases and the J gene end by 9 bases; junction bases not matched to a gene: 15. The germline CDR1 and CDR2 sequences are LNHDA and SQIVND (reference sequence). The CDR3 contains 16 residues. The CDR3 reads CASSTGPVGTGEVQYF. The CDR3 DNA sequence: TGTGCCAGTAGTACCGGTCCAGTTGGGACAGGGGAGGTGCAGTACTTC.

V is TRBV5-1 and J is TRBJ2-7, with TRBD1 matching over 10 bases. Trimming removed 4 bases from V and 5 bases from J; junction bases left unmatched: 6. In germline, CDR1 is SGHRS, CDR2 YFSETQ. The CDR3 consists of 14 residues. The CDR3 nucleotides are TGCGCCAGCAGCCAGGGACAGGGGATGCACGAGCAGTACTTC. As protein: CASSQGQGMHEQYF. The variable domain in full, completed from reference TRBV5-1 and TRBJ2-7, reads KAGVTQTPRYLIKTRGQQVTLSCSPISGHRSVSWYQQTPGQGLQFLFEYFSETQRNKGNFPGRFSGRQFSNSRSEMNVSTLELGDSALYLCASSQGQGMHEQYFGPGTRLTVT.

J is TRBJ2-2 and V is TRBV29-1; the D is unclear. Trimming removed 4 bases from V and 1 base from J, with 7 bases in between. The CDR3 loop spans 13 amino acids. Germline CDR1 and CDR2: SQVTM and ANQGSEA. CDR3 DNA: TGCAGCGTTGCACACCTGAACACCGGGGAGCTGTTTTTT. Its protein product is CSVAHLNTGELFF.